This T cell receptor beta chain appears in the sequencing data of a study of T cell changes during pregnancy in multiple sclerosis. Sequencing was performed with immunoSEQ multiplex PCR; in TCRdb, only in-frame clones are kept and a portion is missing. This repertoire shows 20,000 to 25,000 clones, approximately 90% found once; its top ten account for 0.55% to 0.7%. Trimming left V 2 bases short and J 6 bases short, with 20 bases between. Per the germline V gene, CDR1 is GTSNPN and CDR2 is SVGIG (reference sequence). The CDR3 loop spans 15 amino acids. The sample in question was CD4+ T cells from peripheral blood mononuclear cells, obtained in the third trimester of pregnancy. This receptor was identified in a female donor with multiple sclerosis, enrolled in a pregnancy study. V usage is TRBV30 and J usage is TRBJ2-7, with D maybe TRBD2 (7 bases). CDR3 in amino acids: CAWSPPGRGGVEQYF. The CDR3 DNA sequence: TGTGCCTGGAGTCCACCGGGGAGGGGGGGCGTCGAGCAGTACTTC.